These 11 T cell receptor beta chains came from one sample sequenced in a study of T-cell reconstitution after alpha-beta-depleted transplantation in children. Preparation of the TCRbeta library involved a method that used unique molecular identifiers. TCRdb reanalysed the PCR reads using MiXCR and keeps one entry per CDR3 protein. The table has fewer than 550,000 distinct CDR3 sequences, 15% to 20% seen once; the top ten hold under 30%. The input for sequencing was PBMCs, mostly from graft donor cells, taken 360 days after TCRalphabeta/CD19-depleted stem cell transplant. These receptors all come from a boy in the first two years of life who had a stem cell transplant for Wiskott-Aldrich syndrome, so the T cells may come from the graft donor.

This sequence joins TRBV6-5 and TRBJ2-1, with D possibly being TRBD1 or TRBD2 (5 bases each). Germline-derived CDR1 and CDR2 are MNHEY and SVGAGI. The CDR3 totals 15 residues. Deletions cut 2 bases from V and 1 base from J, with 9 bases between. This CDR3 reads CASSYRGVSYNEQFF. CDR3 nucleotides: TGTGCCAGCAGTTACAGGGGAGTATCCTACAATGAGCAGTTCTTC.

The chain has TRBV19 and TRBJ2-1; 11 bases agree with TRBD2. Germline assignment: CDR1 LNHDA and CDR2 SQIVND (reference sequence). Trimming cost V 7 bases and J 1 base; bases outside gene matches: 9. This CDR3 has 17 amino acids. The CDR3 DNA sequence: TGTGCCAGTAAGGGGACTAGCGGCTGCTCTTCCTACAATGAGCAGTTCTTC. Its protein is CASKGTSGCSSYNEQFF.

The J gene is TRBJ2-7, the V gene TRBV7-2; D gene ambiguous. Per germline, CDR1 SGHTA and CDR2 FQGNSA. The length of the CDR3 is 16 residues. The V end was cut by 5 bases, the J end by 1 base, with 18 bases between. The CDR3 is CASSLVGSTGSYEQYF. CDR3 nucleotides: TGTGCCAGCAGCCTAGTTGGTTCTACGGGTTCCTACGAGCAGTACTTC.

The genes are TRBV6-5 and TRBJ2-3, with 7 nucleotides matching TRBD2. Germline-derived CDR1 and CDR2 are MNHEY and SVGAGI. The CDR3 sequence is 19 residues long. The ends lost 3 bases at V and 4 bases at J; junction bases unmatched: 19. Here the CDR3 DNA reads TGTGCCAGCAGTTATTCCCCGCGGCGGGACTACGTGTCCCCAGATACGCAGTATTTT. This encodes CASSYSPRRDYVSPDTQYF.

The genes are TRBV28 and TRBJ2-5; a possible D gene is TRBD2 (6 bases). V was shortened by 6 bases and J by 3 bases, with 11 bases between the two germline ends. The V gene's germline CDR1 is MDHEN and CDR2 SYDVKM. The CDR3 length is 13 residues. The CDR3 coding sequence is TGTGCCAGCAGGGAGGGCAGGGAAGAGACCCAGTACTTC. Translation gives CASREGREETQYF.

This clonotype has at least ten counts. The chain recombines TRBV2 with TRBJ2-4; D unresolved. The CDR3 is 13 residues long. Trimming removed 4 bases at V and 8 bases at J, with 12 bases between. The germline gives CDR1 SNHLY, CDR2 FYNNEI. The CDR3 reads CASSGMTLDIQYF. CDR3 coding DNA: TGTGCCAGCAGTGGTATGACTTTGGACATTCAGTACTTC.

This clonotype was counted only a few times. The V gene is TRBV6-6, the J gene TRBJ1-5; D ambiguous. Germline assignment: CDR1 MNHNY and CDR2 SVGAGI (reference sequence). V was trimmed by 6 bases and J by 16 bases, leaving 10 bases between them. This CDR3 has 9 residues. CDR3 loop: CASSPPVHF. The CDR3 nucleotides are TGTGCCAGCAGCCCCCCGGTCCATTTT.

This clonotype has only a few counts. The chain employs TRBV27 and TRBJ2-3; no definite D call. The CDR3 has 15 amino acids. V was cut by 4 bases and J by 3 bases, with 14 bases left in between. Germline CDR1 and CDR2: MNHEY and SMNVEV (reference sequence). In nucleotides, the CDR3 is TGTGCCAGCAGTTCCAAGTTTTGGTTGACAGATACGCAGTATTTT. Translated, it gives CASSSKFWLTDTQYF.

This clonotype turned up a few times. CDR3 bases: TGTGCCAGCAGCTCACACACTCAACGACAGGGGAACAAGAACACTGAAGCTTTCTTT. This translates into CASSSHTQRQGNKNTEAFF. J is TRBJ1-1 and V is TRBV7-9; 8 bases agree with TRBD1. Trimming cost V 4 bases and J 1 base; bases outside gene matches: 17. In germline, CDR1 is SEHNR, CDR2 FQNEAQ (reference sequence). This CDR3 region has 19 residues.

This clonotype occurred a few times. J is TRBJ1-1 and V is TRBV29-1; TRBD1 matches at 7 bases. V was pared by 4 bases and J by 6 bases, with 11 bases of the junction left unmatched. Germline CDR1 is SQVTM and CDR2 is ANQGSEA. CDR3 length equals 14 residues. Here the CDR3 DNA reads TGCAGCGTTGCCGCCCCGGACAGGTCCCCTGAAGCTTTCTTT. As protein: CSVAAPDRSPEAFF.

The chain employs TRBV7-2 and TRBJ2-3; D remains ambiguous. Deletions cut 3 bases from V and 3 bases from J, with 19 bases between. The CDR3 spans 17 residues. The germline CDR1 and CDR2 sequences are SGHTA and FQGNSA. The CDR3 loop is CASSFQPTGVGTDTQYF. CDR3 bases: TGTGCCAGCAGCTTCCAACCCACTGGGGTCGGAACAGATACGCAGTATTTT.